Below are 16 T cell receptor beta chains sequenced from a single sample in a study of cytomegalovirus exposure and HLA in healthy donors. Amplification used 60 Vbeta primers and 13 Jbeta primers. The protocol was immunoSEQ multiplex PCR, while the TCRdb copy is restricted to in-frame clones and leaves out a portion. The repertoire consists of 150,000 to 200,000 clones, with about 86% occurring once and the leading ten covering over 2%. The sequenced material came from PBMCs. The receptors come from a woman aged 30 to 39 in good health and CMV-seronegative.

J is TRBJ2-7 and V is TRBV5-5; 9 positions agree with TRBD1. The V gene end was trimmed by 8 bases and the J gene end by 3 bases; junction bases not matched to a gene: 6. Germline lookup yields CDR1 SGHKS and CDR2 YYEKEE (reference sequence). The CDR3 is made up of 13 amino acids. For the CDR3, the DNA is TGTGCCAGTCCGGGACAGGGAATCTACGAGCAGTACTTC. Its translation: CASPGQGIYEQYF.

The chain has TRBV7-9 and TRBJ1-6; 12 bases fit TRBD1. This CDR3 has 18 residues. Per germline, CDR1 SEHNR and CDR2 FQNEAQ (reference sequence). Trimming removed 4 bases from V and 6 bases from J; junction bases left unmatched: 10. The CDR3 sequence: CASSSKTGQGAGNSPLHF. Written as DNA, the CDR3 is TGTGCCAGCAGCTCCAAGACGGGACAGGGGGCGGGTAATTCACCCCTCCACTTT.

This clone was observed a handful of times. This rearrangement joins TRBV28 to TRBJ1-5; TRBD1 might be the D (5 bases). CDR3 size: 13 residues. The V end was cut by 3 bases, the J end by 9 bases, with 12 bases between. The germline V gene encodes CDR1 MDHEN and CDR2 SYDVKM. The CDR3 DNA reads as TGTGCCAGCAGTTTGCTGACGGGGGGGCCCCAGCATTTT. It specifies CASSLLTGGPQHF.

The chain carries TRBV2 and TRBJ1-3; 7 nucleotides match TRBD1. The length of the CDR3 is 15 residues. Germline CDR1 and CDR2: SNHLY and FYNNEI. V lost 5 bases and J lost 0; bases outside the gene matches: 4. The CDR3 bases are TGTGCCAGCAGTTGGGGACAGAGCTCTGGAAACACCATATATTTT. Translated, it gives CASSWGQSSGNTIYF.

The table lists this clone with a few counts. This chain joins TRBV29-1 and TRBJ2-5; 7 bases agree with TRBD1. Unmatched junction bases numbered 6, after V lost 6 bases and J lost 5 bases. Germline values: CDR1 SQVTM, CDR2 ANQGSEA. The CDR3 has 12 amino acids. Here the CDR3 DNA reads TGCAGCGTGGGGACAGAGCCGGAGACCCAGTACTTC. Its protein is CSVGTEPETQYF.

This clone showed up just once. This chain connects TRBV7-2 to TRBJ2-7; 9 bases match TRBD2. J gave up 0 bases and V 4 bases, and 4 bases lay outside the gene matches. CDR3 length: 15 amino acids. In germline, CDR1 is SGHTA, CDR2 FQGNSA. CDR3: CASSSGLAPSYEQYF. The CDR3 DNA sequence: TGTGCCAGCAGCTCTGGACTAGCGCCCTCCTACGAGCAGTACTTC. The entire variable domain, with the rest obtained from reference TRBV7-2 and TRBJ2-7, is as follows: GAGVSQSPSNKVTEKGKDVELRCDPISGHTALYWYRQSLGQGLEFLIYFQGNSAPDKSGLPSDRFSAERTGGSVSTLTIQRTQQEDSAVYLCASSSGLAPSYEQYFGPGTRLTVT.

This rearrangement joins TRBV7-2 to TRBJ2-7; TRBD2 agrees at 15 bases. V lost 5 bases, J lost 5 bases, and 10 bases stayed unmatched. There are 17 residues in the CDR3. The V gene's germline CDR1 is SGHTA and CDR2 FQGNSA. The CDR3 bases are TGTGCCAGCAGCCGCTGGACTAGCGGGGGGGCCCCCCACGAGCAGTACTTC. It is translated as CASSRWTSGGAPHEQYF.

This clone was seen a single time. V and J are TRBV4-2 and TRBJ2-7, with 11 bases that match TRBD2. Germline lookup yields CDR1 LGHNA and CDR2 YNFKEQ. The J segment lost 4 bases and the V segment lost 1 base, leaving 3 bases of the junction unmatched. The CDR3 totals 15 residues. CDR3 in amino acids: CASSQGLAGNYEQYF. The CDR3 DNA reads TGTGCCAGCAGCCAAGGACTAGCGGGAAATTACGAGCAGTACTTC.

This chain joins TRBV18 and TRBJ2-2; no clear D. V lost 0 bases to trimming and J lost 0 bases, with 2 bases between them. Germline V lookup: CDR1 KGHSH, CDR2 LQKENI. This CDR3 comprises 14 residues. The CDR3 here is CASSPPTNTGELFF. The CDR3 DNA reads as TGTGCCAGCTCACCACCTACGAACACCGGGGAGCTGTTTTTT. The whole variable domain, filled in from reference TRBV18 and TRBJ2-2, reads NAGVMQNPRHLVRRRGQEARLRCSPMKGHSHVYWYRQLPEEGLKFMVYLQKENIIDESGMPKERFSAEFPKEGPSILRIQQVVRGDSAAYFCASSPPTNTGELFFGEGSRLTVL.

The chain recombines TRBV7-8 with TRBJ1-4; 9 nucleotides agree with TRBD1. The CDR3 spans 15 residues. The ends lost 5 bases at V and 5 bases at J; junction bases unmatched: 6. Looked up from germline, CDR1 is SGHVS and CDR2 is FQNEAQ. CDR3: CASSRSTGGNEKLFF. The DNA of the CDR3 is TGTGCCAGCAGCCGTTCGACAGGGGGGAATGAAAAACTGTTTTTT.

CDR3 bases: TGTGCCAGCAGTTGGAGGGAAATTAATTCACCCCTCCACTTT. Its translation is CASSWREINSPLHF. The chain recombines TRBV28 with TRBJ1-6; no reliable D call. The CDR3 totals 14 residues. Trimming left V 4 bases short and J 6 bases short, with 10 bases between. The germline CDR1 and CDR2 sequences are MDHEN and SYDVKM. The full variable domain, completed using reference TRBV28 and TRBJ1-6, is DVKVTQSSRYLVKRTGEKVFLECVQDMDHENMFWYRQDPGLGLRLIYFSYDVKMKEKGDIPEGYSVSREKKERFSLILESASTNQTSMYLCASSWREINSPLHFGNGTRLTVT.

The CDR3 nucleotides are TGCGCCAGCAAGCTACAGGCTGCAACTAATGAAAAACTGTTTTTT. This gives the protein CASKLQAATNEKLFF. The chain combines TRBV5-1 with TRBJ1-4; D is perhaps TRBD1 (5 bases). Trimming pared 6 bases from V and 0 bases from J, leaving 12 bases between. The CDR3 runs 15 residues. Per germline, CDR1 SGHRS and CDR2 YFSETQ.

This chain uses TRBV28 with TRBJ2-7, with D possibly matching TRBD1 (6 bases). This CDR3 has 15 residues. The V gene's germline CDR1 is MDHEN and CDR2 SYDVKM. The V and J ends lost 8 bases and 3 bases respectively, with 20 bases between them. CDR3 in DNA: TGTGCCAGCGCGAACAGGGACCCGGCCTTCTACGAGCAGTACTTC. The encoded protein is CASANRDPAFYEQYF.

The V and J genes are TRBV7-9 and TRBJ2-5, with 9 bases that match TRBD1. V gave up 0 bases and J gave up 6 bases; unmatched junction bases: 5. Germline values: CDR1 SEHNR, CDR2 FQNEAQ (reference sequence). The CDR3 covers 15 residues. CDR3 DNA: TGTGCCAGCAGCTTAGCCACAGGGGGCGGAAAGACCCAGTACTTC. As protein: CASSLATGGGKTQYF.

The rearrangement uses TRBV28 and TRBJ2-6; 14 nucleotides match TRBD2. V lost 0 bases, J lost 2 bases, and 3 bases stayed unmatched. The CDR3 consists of 19 residues. Looked up from germline, CDR1 is MDHEN and CDR2 is SYDVKM. The CDR3 loop reads CASSLWQGLAGAGANVLTF. The CDR3 DNA is TGTGCCAGCAGTTTATGGCAGGGACTAGCGGGGGCTGGGGCCAACGTCCTGACTTTC.

The gene calls are TRBV15 and TRBJ2-1; TRBD2 aligns across 10 bases. Germline loops: CDR1 LNHNV, CDR2 YYDKDF (reference sequence). V was clipped by 0 bases and J by 8 bases; unmatched bases: 10. The CDR3 is made up of 17 amino acids. The CDR3 DNA reads TGTGCCACCAGCAGAGATCGAGCTAGCGGGGGAAGGGATGAGCAGTTCTTC. Protein sequence: CATSRDRASGGRDEQFF.